This TCR beta chain was documented in a study of neurological immune-mediated disorders. Germline V gene data show CDR1 as DFQATT and CDR2 as SNEGSKA (reference sequence). Trimming took 5 bases from V and 7 from J, leaving 17 bases between them. The CDR3 is 14 residues long. cDNA was made by 5'RACE with 10-nucleotide random UMIs. TCRdb itself ran the 5' RACE reads through MiXCR, one entry per CDR3 protein. The sample records approximately 100,000 distinct CDR3 sequences, 3% to 4.5% being singletons. At least ten counts were recorded for this clonotype. This sequence was found in a woman aged 18 to 35 with multiple sclerosis. Sequencing was done on a sample of PBMCs. The chain couples TRBV20-1 to TRBJ1-4, with a possible D match to TRBD1 (5 bases). CDR3 sequence: CSADLRGDAEKLFF. CDR3 bases: TGCAGTGCTGACCTCCGGGGGGATGCTGAAAAACTGTTTTTT.